The 17 T cell receptor beta chains reported below all come from one sample, sequenced in a study of beta chain features in type 1 diabetes. The whole isolated RNA underwent reverse transcription, so sequencing captured expressed TCRB transcripts. Clones were sequenced by immunoSEQ multiplex PCR, and TCRdb holds only the in-frame ones, with some missing. The data hold around 500,000 clones, with 30% observed a single time. The material sequenced was naive CD4+ T cells from blood. The receptors shown here come from a man aged 18-30 years in good health.

This clone has only one observation. The chain employs TRBV7-2 and TRBJ2-1, with 9 nucleotides matching TRBD1. The CDR3 loop spans 16 amino acids. V lost 5 bases, J lost 2 bases, and 7 bases stayed unmatched. Germline CDR1 and CDR2: SGHTA and FQGNSA. The CDR3 sequence: CASSLHTGGTYNEQFF. CDR3 nucleotides: TGTGCCAGCAGCCTCCATACAGGGGGCACCTACAATGAGCAGTTCTTC. Using reference TRBV7-2 and TRBJ2-1 for the parts outside the CDR3, the full variable domain is GAGVSQSPSNKVTEKGKDVELRCDPISGHTALYWYRQSLGQGLEFLIYFQGNSAPDKSGLPSDRFSAERTGGSVSTLTIQRTQQEDSAVYLCASSLHTGGTYNEQFFGPGTRLTVL.

This chain joins TRBV29-1 and TRBJ2-1; tentatively, D is TRBD2 (5 bases). Trimming left V 5 bases short and J 1 base short, with 6 bases between. CDR1 and CDR2 from the germline V gene are SQVTM and ANQGSEA. The CDR3 is 12 residues long. The CDR3 protein is CSVWTSYNEQFF. Written as DNA, the CDR3 is TGCAGCGTTTGGACTTCCTACAATGAGCAGTTCTTC.

CDR3 protein: CASSFGAGGLTDTQYF. In DNA form, the CDR3 reads TGTGCCAGCAGCTTCGGAGCGGGAGGGCTCACGGATACGCAGTATTTT. The V and J genes are TRBV7-2 and TRBJ2-3; 10 nucleotides agree with TRBD2. V gave up 3 bases and J gave up 6 bases; unmatched junction bases: 9. This CDR3 comprises 16 residues. Germline loops: CDR1 SGHTA, CDR2 FQGNSA. Based on the CDR3 plus reference TRBV7-2 and TRBJ2-3, the full variable domain is GAGVSQSPSNKVTEKGKDVELRCDPISGHTALYWYRQSLGQGLEFLIYFQGNSAPDKSGLPSDRFSAERTGGSVSTLTIQRTQQEDSAVYLCASSFGAGGLTDTQYFGPGTRLTVL.

This clone was counted only a few times. This rearrangement joins TRBV29-1 to TRBJ2-5, with unresolved D. The germline V gene encodes CDR1 SQVTM and CDR2 ANQGSEA. The CDR3 consists of 10 residues. Trimming left V 6 bases short and J 2 bases short, with 4 bases between. The CDR3 region has the DNA TGCAGCGTCAAACAAGAGACCCAGTACTTC. This codes for CSVKQETQYF.

The table lists this clone with a few counts. A junction boundary mismatches the germline segment, possibly from a read error. J is TRBJ2-4 and V is TRBV19, with D possibly TRBD1 on 6 matching bases. The germline V gene encodes CDR1 LNHDA and CDR2 SQIVND (reference sequence). The CDR3 is 15 residues long. CDR3 sequence: CASSIGGVAKNIQYF. CDR3 nucleotides: TGTGCCAGTAGCATAGGGGGAGTAGCCAAAAACATTCAGTACTTC. The whole variable domain, filled in from reference TRBV19 and TRBJ2-4, reads DGGITQSPKYLFRKEGQNVTLSCEQNLNHDAMYWYRQDPGQGLRLIYYSQIVNDFQKGDIAEGYSVSREKKESFPLTVTSAQKNPTAFYLCASSIGGVAKNIQYFGAGTRLSVL.

This chain links TRBV7-3 with TRBJ2-5, with 10 bases matching TRBD1. Germline values: CDR1 SGHTA, CDR2 FQGTGA. With 4 bases clipped from V and 3 bases from J, the junction kept 8 bases outside the gene matches. This CDR3 has 16 residues. As DNA, the CDR3 is TGTGCCAGCAGCTCCGGGACAGGGGCTGGGGAAGAGACCCAGTACTTC. Its translation: CASSSGTGAGEETQYF.

The chain couples TRBV30 to TRBJ2-7; the D gene is possibly TRBD1 (6 bases). This CDR3 is 13 amino acids long. Germline CDR1 GTSNPN, CDR2 SVGIG (reference sequence). Trimming cost V 0 bases and J 4 bases, with 10 bases left between them. In DNA, the CDR3 is TGTGCCTGGAGTGTGTCCACAGGGTACGAGCAGTACTTC. Amino acids: CAWSVSTGYEQYF.

Turning to this clone: At one of its ends the junction is not consistent with the germline gene, which may arise from a read error. The chain employs TRBV4-1 and TRBJ2-5; weak D call: TRBD2 (6 bases). The CDR3 totals 13 residues. The germline gives CDR1 MGHRA, CDR2 YSYEKL. CDR3 amino acids: CAGSLRLEETQYF. CDR3 DNA sequence: TGCGCCGGCAGCCTGAGACTAGAAGAGACCCAGTACTTC.

This clone was detected only a few times. The V call is TRBV5-1, the J call TRBJ1-4; no clear D. Germline CDR1 is SGHRS and CDR2 is YFSETQ. The CDR3 runs 14 residues. Trimming removed 1 base from V and 8 bases from J, with 12 bases in between. The CDR3 loop reads CASSLRTPEEKLFF. CDR3 nucleotide sequence: TGCGCCAGCAGCTTGCGAACCCCGGAGGAAAAACTGTTTTTT.

The chain recombines TRBV30 with TRBJ2-1, with D possibly called TRBD1 or TRBD2 (5 bases each). The CDR3 is 15 residues long. The ends were cut back, 5 bases at V and 1 base at J, with 15 bases in the middle. Germline CDR1 and CDR2: GTSNPN and SVGIG (reference sequence). In DNA, the CDR3 is TGTGCCTGGGTTGTTTGGGGGAGATCCTACAATGAGCAGTTCTTC. It is translated as CAWVVWGRSYNEQFF.

This clone was detected a few times. This rearrangement joins TRBV29-1 to TRBJ2-5; the D gene is possibly TRBD1 (6 bases). The germline V gene has CDR1 SQVTM and CDR2 ANQGSEA. V dropped 4 bases and J dropped 0 bases, with 9 bases sitting between them. The CDR3 consists of 13 residues. The CDR3 coding sequence is TGCAGCGTTGCTAGGACAGACCAAGAGACCCAGTACTTC. This gives the protein CSVARTDQETQYF.

V gene TRBV11-2 combines with J gene TRBJ2-7, with 7 bases identical to TRBD2. Germline values: CDR1 SGHAT, CDR2 FQNNGV. This CDR3 has 15 residues. The ends lost 6 bases at V and 0 bases at J; junction bases unmatched: 8. Here the CDR3 reads CASRSLAAGSYEQYF. The CDR3 DNA reads TGTGCCAGCAGATCTCTAGCGGCTGGCTCCTACGAGCAGTACTTC.

This chain joins TRBV10-3 and TRBJ1-2; a weak D match, TRBD1 (5 bases). This CDR3 contains 14 residues. The germline V gene encodes CDR1 ENHRY and CDR2 SYGVKD. V lost 4 bases and J lost 6, with 15 bases in between. The DNA of the CDR3 is TGTGCCATCAGTGTACGACAGTCCCAAAATGGCTACACCTTC. Protein product: CAISVRQSQNGYTF.

This clone has just a few counts. CDR3 loop: CASSLTAGNQETQYF. Here the CDR3 DNA reads TGTGCCAGCAGCCTGACTGCAGGGAACCAAGAGACCCAGTACTTC. V gene TRBV6-1 combines with J gene TRBJ2-5, with a possible D match to TRBD1 (5 bases). Per the germline V gene, CDR1 is MNHNS and CDR2 is SASEGT. The CDR3 has 15 amino acids. The germline V and J ends were trimmed by 6 bases and 0 bases, with 14 bases remaining between them.

Details on this clone: Possible read error: a much larger clone is one base away. The chain carries TRBV28 and TRBJ2-7; weak D call: TRBD1 (5 bases). CDR1 is MDHEN and CDR2 is SYDVKM in the germline V gene. The CDR3 is made up of 12 amino acids. V was clipped by 5 bases and J by 5 bases, with 10 bases between them. CDR3 sequence: CASSRQGNEQYF. The CDR3 DNA reads as TGTGCCAGCAGTCGCCAGGGTAACGAGCAGTACTTC.

The chain joins TRBV11-1 to TRBJ2-7; no definite D call. V was shortened by 6 bases and J by 7 bases, with 13 bases between the two germline ends. The CDR3 loop spans 12 amino acids. Germline values: CDR1 SGHAT, CDR2 FQDESV (reference sequence). CDR3 in DNA: TGTGCCAGCAGTATAGGACGAGGAGAGCAGTACTTC. Amino acids: CASSIGRGEQYF.

CDR3 in amino acids: CASSPPGQNTGELFF. CDR3 nucleotides: TGTGCCAGCAGCCCGCCGGGACAGAACACCGGGGAGCTGTTTTTT. The chain employs TRBV9 and TRBJ2-2; TRBD1 is a possible D gene (6 bases). The CDR3 spans 15 residues. CDR1 SGDLS and CDR2 YYNGEE come from the germline V gene. The V gene lost 4 bases and the J gene lost 1 base, with 11 bases spanning the gap.